Detailed here is one T cell receptor (beta chain). No cognate antigen has been identified for it. No much larger clonotype is one base removed from it; base qualities were not supplied. These data are taken from a study of blood T cell repertoires in COVID-19 (dated by TCRdb to the early 2020s). With regard to the full study: Samples from collaborators originated in the United States, Italy and Spain and spanned both the acute and convalescent phases of COVID-19. The material from the prospective study consisted of cDNA or gDNA derived from T cells, B-cell-depleted T cells, or PBMCs. Subjects who had been exposed to COVID-19, were actively infected with it, or had recovered from it provided the deeply sampled blood TCRbeta repertoires that made up the dataset. A freely available public database, intended as a resource for researchers studying the immune response to SARS-CoV-2, is where the repertoires were released. The samples were drawn from two sources: the first 160 participants of the ongoing ImmuneRACE study, and about 1,300 subjects contributed by 6 global collaborators. The sample metadata nearly always contained a de-identified subject ID, COVID-19 status, age in years and sex. Where available, HLA class I and class II types were taken from metadata supplied by the sample provider and were not determined by assay-based typing.

Each collaborating institution followed its own protocols to collect whole blood in K2EDTA tubes. For TCRbeta analysis, collaborators shipped samples as frozen whole blood, isolated PBMCs, or DNA extracted from either of those sample types. Points the paper makes about the study in general: The amount of clinical and demographic metadata varied by source and participant and was provided uncurated.

Spanning cysteine to phenylalanine, the CDR3 consists of 13 amino acids. Kept here is only the CDR3 DNA, which spans 39 bases and is read in frame from base 1. The germline V gene yields SGDLS for CDR1 and YYNGEE for CDR2. After removal of 4 bases from V and 5 bases from J, the junction retains 5 bases not matched to a gene. TCRbeta CDR3 regions were amplified from genomic DNA by means of the immunoSEQ Assay, a bias-controlled multiplex PCR. Per the authors' processing: Within the assay, amplification of reference gene primers was used to estimate how many nucleated cells each sample contained. To quantify the absolute abundance of each unique TCRbeta CDR3 rearrangement, sequence reads were collapsed and filtered. For each sample, productive Simpson clonality was calculated as the square root of Simpson's diversity index across productive rearrangements. TCRdb mirrors the immuneACCESS table, restricted to in-frame sequences. Some clones are absent from its copies; in checked studies, under half trace to an unresolved V gene, and the reason for the others is unknown. V and J calls and clone size are copied from that table; D and trimming were computed from the DNA. This sample holds 290,000 or so clones; 87% were observed only once. Of the sample, about 2% falls within the top ten clones.

Here the chain combines TRBV9 and TRBJ2-5; 7 middle bases align to TRBD1. This TCR was recovered from a man aged 18 to 29 with active or convalescent COVID-19. The material sequenced was peripheral blood. The bases are TGTGCCAGCAGCACGACAGGGATCGAGACCCAGTACTTC. This sequence encodes CASSTTGIETQYF.